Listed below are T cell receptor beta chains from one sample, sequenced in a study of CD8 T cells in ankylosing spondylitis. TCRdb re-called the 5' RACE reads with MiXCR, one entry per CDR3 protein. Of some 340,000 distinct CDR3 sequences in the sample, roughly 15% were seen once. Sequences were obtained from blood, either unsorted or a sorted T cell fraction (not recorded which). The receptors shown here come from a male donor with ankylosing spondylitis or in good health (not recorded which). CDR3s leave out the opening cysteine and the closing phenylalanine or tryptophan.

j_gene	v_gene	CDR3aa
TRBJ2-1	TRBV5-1	ASHLGGSTNEQF
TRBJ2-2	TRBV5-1	ASTGPTGNTGELF
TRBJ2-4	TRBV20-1	SAGDSINQY
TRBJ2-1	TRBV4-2	ASSQGSGEGANNEQF
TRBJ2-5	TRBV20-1	SASPSGGTQY
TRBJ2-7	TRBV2	ASIYAQETN
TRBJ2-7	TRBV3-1	ASSQARTSYEQY
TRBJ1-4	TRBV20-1	SARGGPNEKLF
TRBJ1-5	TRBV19	ASRSRDRTNQPQH
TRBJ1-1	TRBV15	ATSSRQGEAF
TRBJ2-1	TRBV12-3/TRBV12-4	ASGMLGINEQF
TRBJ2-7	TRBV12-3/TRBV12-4	ASVGTSGRHEQY
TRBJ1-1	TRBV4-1	ASSQGDDTEAF
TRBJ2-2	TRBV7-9	ASSRGTSETGELF
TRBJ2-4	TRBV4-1	ASSQESNIQY
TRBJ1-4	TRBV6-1	ASRGQGAGEKLF
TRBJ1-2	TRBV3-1	ASSPWRATYGYT
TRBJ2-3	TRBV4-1	ASSQPGSGSLSTDTQY
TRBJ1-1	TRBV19	ASSLQRQGTEAF
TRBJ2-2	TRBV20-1	SARVHGGALTGELF
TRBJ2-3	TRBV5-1	ASSFRQSTDTQY
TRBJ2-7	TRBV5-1	ASMGQGPSEQY
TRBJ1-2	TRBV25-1	ASFDPRQPPNYGYT